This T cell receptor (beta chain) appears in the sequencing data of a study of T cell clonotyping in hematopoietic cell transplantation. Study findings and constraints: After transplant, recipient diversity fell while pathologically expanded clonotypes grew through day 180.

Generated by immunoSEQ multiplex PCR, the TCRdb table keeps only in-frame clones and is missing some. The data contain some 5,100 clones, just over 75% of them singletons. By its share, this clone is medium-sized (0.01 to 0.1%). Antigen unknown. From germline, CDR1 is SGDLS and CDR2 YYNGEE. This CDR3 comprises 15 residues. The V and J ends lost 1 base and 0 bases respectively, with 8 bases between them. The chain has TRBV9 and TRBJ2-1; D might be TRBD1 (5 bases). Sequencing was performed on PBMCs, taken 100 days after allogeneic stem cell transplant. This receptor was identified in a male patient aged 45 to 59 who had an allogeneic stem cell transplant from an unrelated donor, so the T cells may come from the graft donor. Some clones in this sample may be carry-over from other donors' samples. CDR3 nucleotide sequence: TGTGCCAGCAGCGTACAGGGAAACTCCTACAATGAGCAGTTCTTC. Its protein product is CASSVQGNSYNEQFF.